This T cell receptor beta chain stems from a study of identifying expanded T cells in peripheral blood. This clone came up once. The V gene end was trimmed by 6 bases and the J gene end by 0 bases; junction bases not matched to a gene: 10. The CDR3 spans 16 residues. Germline V CDR1 and CDR2: SGDLS, YYNGEE. Profiled with immunoSEQ multiplex PCR; TCRdb holds only in-frame clones, not every one. Seen here are approximately 100,000 clones, about 88% observed once, and the top ten hold 7.5% to 9.5%. The sequencing sample was made of blood. The chain is built from TRBV9 and TRBJ1-2; 8 nucleotides match TRBD1. This receptor was obtained from a person between 18 and 69 years old in good health. DNA of the CDR3: TGTGCCAGCAACAGCGGACAGGGAGGGGCTAACTATGGCTACACCTTC. Encoded protein: CASNSGQGGANYGYTF. Full variable domain (outside the CDR3, taken from reference TRBV9 and TRBJ1-2): DSGVTQTPKHLITATGQRVTLRCSPRSGDLSVYWYQQSLDQGLQFLIQYYNGEERAKGNILERFSAQQFPDLHSELNLSSLELGDSALYFCASNSGQGGANYGYTFGSGTRLTVV.